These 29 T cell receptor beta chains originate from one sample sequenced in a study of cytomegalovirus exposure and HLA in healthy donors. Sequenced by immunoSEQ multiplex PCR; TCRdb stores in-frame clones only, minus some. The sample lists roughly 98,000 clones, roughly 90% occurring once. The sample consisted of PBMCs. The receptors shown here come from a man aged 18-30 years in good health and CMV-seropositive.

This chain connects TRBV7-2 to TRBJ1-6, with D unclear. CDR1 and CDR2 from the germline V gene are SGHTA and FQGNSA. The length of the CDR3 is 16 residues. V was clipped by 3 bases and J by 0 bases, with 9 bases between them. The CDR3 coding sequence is TGTGCCAGCAGCTTGCTGGGCAGCTCCTATAATTCACCCCTCCACTTT. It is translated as CASSLLGSSYNSPLHF.

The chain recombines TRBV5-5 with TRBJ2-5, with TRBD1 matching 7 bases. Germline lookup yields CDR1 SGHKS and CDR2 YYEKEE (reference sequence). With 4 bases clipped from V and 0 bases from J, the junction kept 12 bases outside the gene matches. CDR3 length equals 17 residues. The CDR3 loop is CASSEPGQPQYQETQYF. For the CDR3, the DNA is TGTGCCAGCAGCGAGCCGGGACAGCCCCAGTACCAAGAGACCCAGTACTTC.

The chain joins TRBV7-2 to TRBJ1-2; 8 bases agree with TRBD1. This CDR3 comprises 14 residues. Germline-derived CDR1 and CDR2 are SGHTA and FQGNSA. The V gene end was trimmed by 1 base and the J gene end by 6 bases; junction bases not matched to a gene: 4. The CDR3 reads CASSLDGRGHGYTF. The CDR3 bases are TGTGCCAGCAGCTTAGACGGCAGGGGGCATGGCTACACCTTC.

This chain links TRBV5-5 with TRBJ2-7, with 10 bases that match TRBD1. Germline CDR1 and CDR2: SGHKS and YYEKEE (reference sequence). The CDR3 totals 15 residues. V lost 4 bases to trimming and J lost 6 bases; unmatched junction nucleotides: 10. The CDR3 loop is CASSPMRTGGGEQYF. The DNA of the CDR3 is TGTGCCAGCAGCCCCATGAGGACAGGGGGTGGCGAGCAGTACTTC.

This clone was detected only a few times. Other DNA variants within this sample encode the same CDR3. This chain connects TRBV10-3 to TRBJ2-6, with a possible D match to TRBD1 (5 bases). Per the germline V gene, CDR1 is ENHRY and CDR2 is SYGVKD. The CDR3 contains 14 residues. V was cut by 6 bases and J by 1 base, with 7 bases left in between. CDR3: CAISRESGANVLTF. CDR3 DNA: TGTGCCATCAGCAGGGAATCTGGGGCCAACGTCCTGACTTTC.

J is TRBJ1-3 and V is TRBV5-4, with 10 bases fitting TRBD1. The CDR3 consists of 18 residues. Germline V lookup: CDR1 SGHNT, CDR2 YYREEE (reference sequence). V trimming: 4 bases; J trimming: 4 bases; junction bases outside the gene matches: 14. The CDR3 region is CASSLGQGVGRMGNTIYF. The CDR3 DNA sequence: TGTGCCAGCAGCCTCGGACAGGGGGTTGGTCGTATGGGAAACACCATATATTTT.

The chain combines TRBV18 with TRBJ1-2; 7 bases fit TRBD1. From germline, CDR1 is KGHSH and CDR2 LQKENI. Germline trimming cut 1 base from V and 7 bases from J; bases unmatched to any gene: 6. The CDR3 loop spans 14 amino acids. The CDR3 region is CASSPLGQASGYTF. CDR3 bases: TGTGCCAGCTCACCACTAGGACAGGCGAGTGGCTACACCTTC. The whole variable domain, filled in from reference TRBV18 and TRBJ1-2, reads NAGVMQNPRHLVRRRGQEARLRCSPMKGHSHVYWYRQLPEEGLKFMVYLQKENIIDESGMPKERFSAEFPKEGPSILRIQQVVRGDSAAYFCASSPLGQASGYTFGSGTRLTVV.

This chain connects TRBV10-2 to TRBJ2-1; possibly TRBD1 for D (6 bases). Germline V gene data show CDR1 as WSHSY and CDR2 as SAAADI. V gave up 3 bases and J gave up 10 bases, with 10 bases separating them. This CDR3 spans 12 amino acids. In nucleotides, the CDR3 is TGCGCCAGCAGTGAAGACAGGAGAGAGCAGTTCTTC. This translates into CASSEDRREQFF.

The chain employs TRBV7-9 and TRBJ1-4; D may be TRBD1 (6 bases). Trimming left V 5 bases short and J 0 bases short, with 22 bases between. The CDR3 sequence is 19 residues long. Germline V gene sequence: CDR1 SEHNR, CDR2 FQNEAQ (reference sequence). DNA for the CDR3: TGTGCCAGCAGCAAAACTAGAGGACAGCACCTTGCAACTAATGAAAAACTGTTTTTT. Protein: CASSKTRGQHLATNEKLFF.

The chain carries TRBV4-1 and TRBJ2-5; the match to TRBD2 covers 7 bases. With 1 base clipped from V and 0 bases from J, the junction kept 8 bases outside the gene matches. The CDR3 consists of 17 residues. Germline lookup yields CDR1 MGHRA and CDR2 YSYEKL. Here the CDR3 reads CASSQGEGGGYQETQYF. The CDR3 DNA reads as TGCGCCAGCAGCCAAGGCGAGGGCGGGGGTTACCAAGAGACCCAGTACTTC.

This CDR3 is CASSRVTTNEKLFF. CDR3 sequence (DNA): TGTGCCAGCAGCCGGGTTACAACTAATGAAAAACTGTTTTTT. J is TRBJ1-4 and V is TRBV7-9; D is ambiguous. CDR3 length: 14 residues. Germline loops: CDR1 SEHNR, CDR2 FQNEAQ (reference sequence). V dropped 5 bases and J dropped 0 bases, with 7 bases sitting between them.

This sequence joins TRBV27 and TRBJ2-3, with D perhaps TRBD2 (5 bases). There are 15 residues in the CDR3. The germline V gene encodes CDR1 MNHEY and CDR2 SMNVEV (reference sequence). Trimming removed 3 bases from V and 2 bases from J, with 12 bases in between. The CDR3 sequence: CASSFGLAVTDTQYF. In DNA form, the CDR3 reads TGTGCCAGCAGTTTCGGCCTAGCCGTCACAGATACGCAGTATTTT.

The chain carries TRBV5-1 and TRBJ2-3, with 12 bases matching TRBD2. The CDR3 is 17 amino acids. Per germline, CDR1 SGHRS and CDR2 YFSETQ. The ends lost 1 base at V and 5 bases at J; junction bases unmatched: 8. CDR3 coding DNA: TGCGCCAGCAGCTTGAGTCAACCGGGACTAGCGGGAGATACGCAGTATTTT. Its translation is CASSLSQPGLAGDTQYF.

As DNA, the CDR3 is TGTGCCAGCAGCCCCTCGGCGGGGCTCTATGGCTACACCTTC. It translates to CASSPSAGLYGYTF. This chain uses TRBV7-2 with TRBJ1-2; D might be TRBD1 (5 bases). Trimming left V 5 bases short and J 4 bases short, with 14 bases between. The V gene's germline CDR1 is SGHTA and CDR2 FQGNSA. The CDR3 extends over 14 amino acids.

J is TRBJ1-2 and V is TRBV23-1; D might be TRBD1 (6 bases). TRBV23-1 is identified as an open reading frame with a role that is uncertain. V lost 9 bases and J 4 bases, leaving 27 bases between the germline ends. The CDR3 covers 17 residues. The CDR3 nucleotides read TGCGCCAGACTCAGACCGACAGGATGGGAAGGCTCCTATGGCTACACCTTC. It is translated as CARLRPTGWEGSYGYTF.

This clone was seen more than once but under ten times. For the CDR3, the DNA is TGTGCCAGCAGAGACCGGCAGGGGGATACGCAGTATTTT. Protein sequence: CASRDRQGDTQYF. This rearrangement joins TRBV6-1 to TRBJ2-3; tentatively, D is TRBD1 (6 bases). Germline V lookup: CDR1 MNHNS, CDR2 SASEGT. This CDR3 is 13 amino acids long. V lost 6 bases and J lost 6, with 13 bases in between.

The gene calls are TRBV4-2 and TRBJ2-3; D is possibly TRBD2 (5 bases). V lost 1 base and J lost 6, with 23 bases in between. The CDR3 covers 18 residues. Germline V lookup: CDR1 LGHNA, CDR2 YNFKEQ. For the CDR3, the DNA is TGTGCCAGCAGCCAAGCTCTGGGTGCGGGCACTGAAGTTGATACGCAGTATTTT. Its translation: CASSQALGAGTEVDTQYF.

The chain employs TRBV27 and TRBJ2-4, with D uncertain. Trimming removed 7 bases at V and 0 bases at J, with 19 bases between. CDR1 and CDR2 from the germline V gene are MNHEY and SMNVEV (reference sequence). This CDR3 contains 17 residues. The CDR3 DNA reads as TGTGCCAGCAACGGCGGTGTCTCAGAACTAGCCAAAAACATTCAGTACTTC. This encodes CASNGGVSELAKNIQYF.

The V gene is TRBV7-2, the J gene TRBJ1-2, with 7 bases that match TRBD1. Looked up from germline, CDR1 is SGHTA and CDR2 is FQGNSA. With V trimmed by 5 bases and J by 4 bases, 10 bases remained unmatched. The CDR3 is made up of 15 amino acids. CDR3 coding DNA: TGTGCCAGCAGCGCCTCGACAGGGACCCTCTATGGCTACACCTTC. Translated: CASSASTGTLYGYTF.

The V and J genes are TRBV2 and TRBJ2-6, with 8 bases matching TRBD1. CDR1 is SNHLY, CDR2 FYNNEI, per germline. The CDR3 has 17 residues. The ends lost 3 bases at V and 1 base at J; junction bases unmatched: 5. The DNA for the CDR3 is TGTGCCAGCAGTGAGGTGGGACAGGTATCTGGGGCCAACGTCCTGACTTTC. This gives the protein CASSEVGQVSGANVLTF.

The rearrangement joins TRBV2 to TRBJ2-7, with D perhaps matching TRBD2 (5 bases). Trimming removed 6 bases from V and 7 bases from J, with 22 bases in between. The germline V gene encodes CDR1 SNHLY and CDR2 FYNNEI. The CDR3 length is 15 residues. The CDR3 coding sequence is TGTGCCAGCAGCTTGGTCCTTGGGTCGAGGAGGGAGCAGTACTTC. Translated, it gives CASSLVLGSRREQYF.

CDR3 DNA sequence: TGTGCCAGCAGCTTGATAGACAGGAATCCTGAAGCTTTCTTT. Protein: CASSLIDRNPEAFF. The chain has TRBV5-4 and TRBJ1-1; tentatively, D is TRBD1 (6 bases). The CDR3 length is 14 residues. The germline CDR1 and CDR2 sequences are SGHNT and YYREEE (reference sequence). Trimming removed 1 base from V and 6 bases from J, with 13 bases in between.

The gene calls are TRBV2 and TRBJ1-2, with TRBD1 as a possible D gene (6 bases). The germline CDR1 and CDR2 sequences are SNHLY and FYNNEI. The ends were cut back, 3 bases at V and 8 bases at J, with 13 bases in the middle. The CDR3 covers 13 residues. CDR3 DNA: TGTGCCAGCAGTGACAGGGGCTTTCGGGGCTACACCTTC. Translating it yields CASSDRGFRGYTF.

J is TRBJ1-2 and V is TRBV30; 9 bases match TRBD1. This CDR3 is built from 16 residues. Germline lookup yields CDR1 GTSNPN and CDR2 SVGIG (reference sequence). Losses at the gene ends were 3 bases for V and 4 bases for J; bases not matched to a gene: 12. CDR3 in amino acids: CAWRTSDRGRCYGYTF. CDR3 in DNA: TGTGCCTGGAGGACCTCGGACAGGGGCAGGTGCTATGGCTACACCTTC.

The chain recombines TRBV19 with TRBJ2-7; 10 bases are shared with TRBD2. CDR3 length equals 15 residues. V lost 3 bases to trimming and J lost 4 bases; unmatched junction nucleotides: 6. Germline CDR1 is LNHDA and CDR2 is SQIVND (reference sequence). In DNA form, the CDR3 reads TGTGCCAGTAGTATGGGTCCGGGACTAGCGTACGAGCAGTACTTC. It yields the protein CASSMGPGLAYEQYF.

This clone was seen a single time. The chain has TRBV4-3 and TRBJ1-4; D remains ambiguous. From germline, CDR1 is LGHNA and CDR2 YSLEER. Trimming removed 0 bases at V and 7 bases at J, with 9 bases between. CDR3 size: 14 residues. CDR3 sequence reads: CASSQEPSSEKLFF. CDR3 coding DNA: TGCGCCAGCAGCCAAGAGCCGTCGAGTGAAAAACTGTTTTTT.

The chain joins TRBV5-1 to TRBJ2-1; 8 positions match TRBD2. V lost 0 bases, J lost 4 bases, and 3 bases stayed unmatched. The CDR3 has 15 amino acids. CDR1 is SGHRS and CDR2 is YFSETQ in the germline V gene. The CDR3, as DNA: TGCGCCAGCAGCTTGGTTAGCGGGGAATACAATGAGCAGTTCTTC. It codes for CASSLVSGEYNEQFF.

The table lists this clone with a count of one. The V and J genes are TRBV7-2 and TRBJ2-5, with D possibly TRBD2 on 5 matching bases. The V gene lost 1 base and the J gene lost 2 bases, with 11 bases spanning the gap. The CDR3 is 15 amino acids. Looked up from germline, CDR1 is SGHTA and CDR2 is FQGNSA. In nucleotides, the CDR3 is TGTGCCAGCAGCTTAGAACGGAGAGGGCAAGAGACCCAGTACTTC. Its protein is CASSLERRGQETQYF. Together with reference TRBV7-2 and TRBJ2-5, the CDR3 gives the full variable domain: GAGVSQSPSNKVTEKGKDVELRCDPISGHTALYWYRQSLGQGLEFLIYFQGNSAPDKSGLPSDRFSAERTGGSVSTLTIQRTQQEDSAVYLCASSLERRGQETQYFGPGTRLLVL.

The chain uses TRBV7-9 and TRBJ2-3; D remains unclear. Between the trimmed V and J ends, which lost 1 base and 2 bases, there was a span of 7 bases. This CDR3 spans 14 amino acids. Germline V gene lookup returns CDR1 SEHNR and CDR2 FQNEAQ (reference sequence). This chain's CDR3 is CASSLGLLTDTQYF. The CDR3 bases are TGTGCCAGCAGCTTAGGGTTACTCACAGATACGCAGTATTTT.